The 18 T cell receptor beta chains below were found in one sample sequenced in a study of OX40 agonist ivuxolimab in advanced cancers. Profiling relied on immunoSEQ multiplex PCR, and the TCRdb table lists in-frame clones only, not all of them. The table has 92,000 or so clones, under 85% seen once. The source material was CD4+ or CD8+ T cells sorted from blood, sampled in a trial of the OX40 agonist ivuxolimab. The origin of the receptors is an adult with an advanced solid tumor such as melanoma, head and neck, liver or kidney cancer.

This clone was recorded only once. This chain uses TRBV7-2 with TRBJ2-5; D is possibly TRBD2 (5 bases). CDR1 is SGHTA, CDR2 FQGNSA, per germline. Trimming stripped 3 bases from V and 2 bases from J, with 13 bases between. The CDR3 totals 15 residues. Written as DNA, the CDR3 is TGTGCCAGCAGCTTTACAGCGGCCTTTCAAGAGACCCAGTACTTC. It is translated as CASSFTAAFQETQYF.

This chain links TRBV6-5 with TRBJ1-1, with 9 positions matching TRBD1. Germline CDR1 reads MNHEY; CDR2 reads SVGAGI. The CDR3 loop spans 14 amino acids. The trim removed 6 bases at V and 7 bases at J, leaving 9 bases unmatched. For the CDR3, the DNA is TGTGCCAGCAGGTCACCGGGACAGGGATTTGAAGCTTTCTTT. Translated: CASRSPGQGFEAFF.

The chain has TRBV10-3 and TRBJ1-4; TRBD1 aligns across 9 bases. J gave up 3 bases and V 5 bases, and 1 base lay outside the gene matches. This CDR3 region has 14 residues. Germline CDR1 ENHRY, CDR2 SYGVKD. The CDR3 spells CAISTGGANEKLFF. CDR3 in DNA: TGTGCCATCAGTACAGGGGGCGCTAATGAAAAACTGTTTTTT.

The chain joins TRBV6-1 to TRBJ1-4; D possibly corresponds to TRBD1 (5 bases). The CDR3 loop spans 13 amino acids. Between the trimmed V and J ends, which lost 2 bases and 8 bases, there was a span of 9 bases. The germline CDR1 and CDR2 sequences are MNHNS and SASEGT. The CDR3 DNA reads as TGTGCCAGCAGTGAAAGGGGCAGAGAAAAACTGTTTTTT. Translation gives CASSERGREKLFF.

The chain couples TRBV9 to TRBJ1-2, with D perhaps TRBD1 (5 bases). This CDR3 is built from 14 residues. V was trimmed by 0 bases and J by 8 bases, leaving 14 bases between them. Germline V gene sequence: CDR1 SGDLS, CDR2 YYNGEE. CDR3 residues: CASSVDQGGRGYTF. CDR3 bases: TGTGCCAGCAGCGTAGACCAGGGAGGAAGGGGCTACACCTTC. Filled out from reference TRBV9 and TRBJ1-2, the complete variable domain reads DSGVTQTPKHLITATGQRVTLRCSPRSGDLSVYWYQQSLDQGLQFLIQYYNGEERAKGNILERFSAQQFPDLHSELNLSSLELGDSALYFCASSVDQGGRGYTFGSGTRLTVV.

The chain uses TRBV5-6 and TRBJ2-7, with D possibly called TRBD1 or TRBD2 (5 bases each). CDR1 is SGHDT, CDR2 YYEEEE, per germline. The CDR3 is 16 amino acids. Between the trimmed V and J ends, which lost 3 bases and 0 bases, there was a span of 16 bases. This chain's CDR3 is CASSWGTGPSSYEQYF. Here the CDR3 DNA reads TGTGCCAGCAGCTGGGGGACCGGGCCGAGCTCCTACGAGCAGTACTTC.

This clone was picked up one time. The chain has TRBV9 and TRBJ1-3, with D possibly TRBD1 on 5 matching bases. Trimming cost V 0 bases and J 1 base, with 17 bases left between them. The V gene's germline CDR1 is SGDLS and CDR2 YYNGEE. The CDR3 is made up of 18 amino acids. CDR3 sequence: CASSVDPRVGRSGNTIYF. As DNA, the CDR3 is TGTGCCAGCAGCGTAGACCCCCGGGTGGGACGGTCTGGAAACACCATATATTTT.

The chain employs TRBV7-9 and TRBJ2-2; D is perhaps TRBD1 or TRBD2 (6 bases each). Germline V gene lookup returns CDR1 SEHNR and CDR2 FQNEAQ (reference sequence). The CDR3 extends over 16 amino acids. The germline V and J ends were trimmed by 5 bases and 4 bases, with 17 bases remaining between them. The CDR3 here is CASSPYAGEVTGELFF. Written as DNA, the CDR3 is TGTGCCAGCAGCCCTTACGCAGGGGAGGTCACCGGGGAGCTGTTTTTT.

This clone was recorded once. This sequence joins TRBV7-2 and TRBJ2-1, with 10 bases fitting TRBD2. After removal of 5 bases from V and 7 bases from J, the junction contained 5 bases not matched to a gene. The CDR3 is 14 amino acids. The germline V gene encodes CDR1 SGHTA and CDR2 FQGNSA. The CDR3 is CASSAGLASNEQFF. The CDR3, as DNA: TGTGCCAGCAGCGCGGGACTAGCGAGTAATGAGCAGTTCTTC.

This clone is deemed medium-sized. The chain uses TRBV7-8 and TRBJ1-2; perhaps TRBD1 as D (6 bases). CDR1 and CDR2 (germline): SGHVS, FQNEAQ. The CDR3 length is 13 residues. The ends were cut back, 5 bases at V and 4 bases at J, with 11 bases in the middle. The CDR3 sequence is CASSPTGGYGYTF. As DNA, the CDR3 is TGTGCCAGCAGCCCGACAGGAGGCTATGGCTACACCTTC.

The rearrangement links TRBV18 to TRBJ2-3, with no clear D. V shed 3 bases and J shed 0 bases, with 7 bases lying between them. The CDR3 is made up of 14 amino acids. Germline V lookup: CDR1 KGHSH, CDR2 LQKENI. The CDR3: CASSPSRSTDTQYF. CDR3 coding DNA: TGTGCCAGCTCACCTTCCCGGAGCACAGATACGCAGTATTTT.

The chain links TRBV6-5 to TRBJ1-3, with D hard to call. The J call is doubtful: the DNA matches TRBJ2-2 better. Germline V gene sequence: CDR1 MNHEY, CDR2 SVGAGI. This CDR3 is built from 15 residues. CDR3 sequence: CASRPRQSGTGELFF. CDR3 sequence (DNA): TGTGCCAGCAGACCCCGACAATCTGGCACCGGGGAGCTGTTTTTT.

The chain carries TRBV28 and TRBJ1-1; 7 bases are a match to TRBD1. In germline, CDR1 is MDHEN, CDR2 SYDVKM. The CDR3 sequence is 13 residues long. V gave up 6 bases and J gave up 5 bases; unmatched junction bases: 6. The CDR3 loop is CASRATGETEAFF. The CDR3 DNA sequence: TGTGCCAGCAGAGCTACAGGGGAAACTGAAGCTTTCTTT.

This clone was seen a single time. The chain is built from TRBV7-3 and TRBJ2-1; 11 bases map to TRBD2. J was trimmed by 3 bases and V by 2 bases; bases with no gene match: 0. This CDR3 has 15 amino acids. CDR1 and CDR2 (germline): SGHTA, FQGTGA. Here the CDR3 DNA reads TGTGCCAGCAGCTTACTAGCGGGGGGCTACAATGAGCAGTTCTTC. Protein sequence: CASSLLAGGYNEQFF.

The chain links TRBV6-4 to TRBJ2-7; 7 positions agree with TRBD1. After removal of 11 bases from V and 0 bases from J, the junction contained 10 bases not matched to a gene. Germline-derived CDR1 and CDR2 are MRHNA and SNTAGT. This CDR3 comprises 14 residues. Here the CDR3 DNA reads TGTGCCGGGTCACCACAGGGGAGCTCCTACGAGCAGTACTTC. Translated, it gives CAGSPQGSSYEQYF.

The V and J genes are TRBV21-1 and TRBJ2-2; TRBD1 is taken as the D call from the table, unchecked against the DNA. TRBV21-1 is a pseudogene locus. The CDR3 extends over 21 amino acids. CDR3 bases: TGTGCCAGCAGCAAGGCTCGGGGGCCCTCGCCCGGACAGGGGGTGGCCGGGGAGCTGTTTTTT. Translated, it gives CASSKARGPSPGQGVAGELFF.

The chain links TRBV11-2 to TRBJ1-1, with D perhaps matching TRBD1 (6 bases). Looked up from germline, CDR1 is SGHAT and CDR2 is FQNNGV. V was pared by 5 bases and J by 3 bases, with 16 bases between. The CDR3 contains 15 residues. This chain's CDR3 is CASSSFQGRYTEAFF. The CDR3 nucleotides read TGTGCCAGCAGCAGCTTCCAGGGGAGGTACACTGAAGCTTTCTTT. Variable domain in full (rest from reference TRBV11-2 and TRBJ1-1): EAGVAQSPRYKIIEKRQSVAFWCNPISGHATLYWYQQILGQGPKLLIQFQNNGVVDDSQLPKDRFSAERLKGVDSTLKIQPAKLEDSAVYLCASSSFQGRYTEAFFGQGTRLTVV.

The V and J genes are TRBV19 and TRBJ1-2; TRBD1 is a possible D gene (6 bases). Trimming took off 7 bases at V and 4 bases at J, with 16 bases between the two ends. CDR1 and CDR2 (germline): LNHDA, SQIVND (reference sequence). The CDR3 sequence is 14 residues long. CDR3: CASTRPTGPYGYTF. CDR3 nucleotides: TGTGCCAGTACGCGACCCACAGGGCCCTATGGCTACACCTTC.